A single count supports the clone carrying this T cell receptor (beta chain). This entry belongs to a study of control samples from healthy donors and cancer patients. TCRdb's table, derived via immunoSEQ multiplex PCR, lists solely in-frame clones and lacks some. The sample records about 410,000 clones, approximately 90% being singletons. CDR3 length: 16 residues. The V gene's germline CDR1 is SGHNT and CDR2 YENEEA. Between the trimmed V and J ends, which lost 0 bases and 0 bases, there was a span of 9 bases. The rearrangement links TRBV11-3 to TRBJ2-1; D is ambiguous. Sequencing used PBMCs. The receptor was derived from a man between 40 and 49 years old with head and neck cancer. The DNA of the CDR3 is TGTGCCAGCAGCTTAGAGACTTGGGGCTCCTACAATGAGCAGTTCTTC. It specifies CASSLETWGSYNEQFF.